The text below deals with one T cell receptor (beta chain). The antigen is unknown. Mismatch with germline at one junction end may stem from a read error. As processed by the authors: A classifier for distant metastasis in papillary thyroid cancer was constructed using CDR3 differences observed across clinicopathological groups. TCRdb redid the clone calls on the PCR reads using MiXCR. The V and J calls and clone size come from TCRdb's table, not from the authors' own analysis. The table lists 15,000 to 20,000 clones, roughly 34% of them singletons. All patients were untreated before thyroid surgery. This entry is derived from a study of metastatic and nonmetastatic thyroid tumors. The wider study: Where malignant and benign thyroid patients were concerned, repertoires were compared across blood and tumor or nodule tissue.

Overall study findings and caveats: When malignant thyroid tumors were compared with benign nodules, TCR beta diversity was reportedly significantly higher in the malignant tumors. This held in both blood and tumor samples.

Germline V gives CDR1 MNHNS, CDR2 SASEGT. This CDR3 spans 12 amino acids. V gene TRBV6-1 combines with J gene TRBJ2-1; no clear D. This TCR derives from a male donor with papillary thyroid cancer or a benign thyroid nodule (not recorded which). Some clones in this sample may be carry-over from other donors' samples. Sequenced sample: tumor tissue. The CDR3 loop is CASSTYPNEQLF. The CDR3 coding sequence is TGTGCCAGCAGCACTTATCCTAATGAGCAGTTATTC.